This TCR beta chain is from a study of blood T cell repertoires in COVID-19. Study details: PBMCs, B-cell-depleted T cells, or T cells were the source of the cDNA or gDNA that made up the material.

Profiled with immunoSEQ multiplex PCR; TCRdb holds only in-frame clones, not every one. The profile covers 53,000 or so clones, with less than 85% appearing a single time and roughly 15% taken by the ten largest. This CDR3 is built from 15 residues. The germline V gene encodes CDR1 SGHTA and CDR2 FQGNSA. V was shortened by 1 base and J by 2 bases, with 11 bases between the two germline ends. This sequence was found in a man between 65 and 85 years old with active COVID-19. The chain links TRBV7-2 to TRBJ2-5; D is uncertain. Material for sequencing was peripheral blood. The CDR3 DNA is TGTGCCAGCAGCTTAGGCGGCAGCTATCAAGAGACCCAGTACTTC. Translated: CASSLGGSYQETQYF.